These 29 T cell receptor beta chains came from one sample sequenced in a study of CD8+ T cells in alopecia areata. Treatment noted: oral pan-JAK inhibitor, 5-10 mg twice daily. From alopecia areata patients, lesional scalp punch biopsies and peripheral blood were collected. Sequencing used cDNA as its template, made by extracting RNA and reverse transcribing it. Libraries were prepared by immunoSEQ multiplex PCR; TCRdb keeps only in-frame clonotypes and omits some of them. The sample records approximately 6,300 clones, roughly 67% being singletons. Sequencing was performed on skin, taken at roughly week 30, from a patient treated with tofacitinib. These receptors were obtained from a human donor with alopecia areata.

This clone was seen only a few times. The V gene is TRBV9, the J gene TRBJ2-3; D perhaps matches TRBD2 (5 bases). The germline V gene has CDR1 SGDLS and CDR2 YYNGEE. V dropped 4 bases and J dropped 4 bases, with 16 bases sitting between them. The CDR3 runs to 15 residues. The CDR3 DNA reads TGTGCCAGCAGCCCGATGAGAGGGTACGCAGATACGCAGTATTTT. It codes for CASSPMRGYADTQYF.

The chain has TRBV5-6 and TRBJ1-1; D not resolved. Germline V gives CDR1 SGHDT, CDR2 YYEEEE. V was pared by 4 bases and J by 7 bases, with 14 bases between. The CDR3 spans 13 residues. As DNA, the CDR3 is TGTGCCAGCAGCGGGCAGCCTCCCCTTGAAGCTTTCTTT. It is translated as CASSGQPPLEAFF. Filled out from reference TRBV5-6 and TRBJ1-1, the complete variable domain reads DAGVTQSPTHLIKTRGQQVTLRCSPKSGHDTVSWYQQALGQGPQFIFQYYEEEERQRGNFPDRFSGHQFPNYSSELNVNALLLGDSALYLCASSGQPPLEAFFGQGTRLTVV.

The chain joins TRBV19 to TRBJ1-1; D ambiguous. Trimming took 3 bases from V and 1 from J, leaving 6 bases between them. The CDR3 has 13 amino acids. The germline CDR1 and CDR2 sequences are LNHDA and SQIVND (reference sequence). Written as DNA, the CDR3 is TGTGCCAGTAGTATGTCGGAGAACACTGAAGCTTTCTTT. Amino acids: CASSMSENTEAFF.

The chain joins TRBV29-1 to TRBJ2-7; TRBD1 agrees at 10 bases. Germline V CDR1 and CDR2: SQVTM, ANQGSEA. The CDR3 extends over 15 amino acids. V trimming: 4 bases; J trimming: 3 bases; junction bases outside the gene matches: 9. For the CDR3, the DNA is TGCAGCGTTGGGATCCCCAGGACAGGGGGCTACGAGCAGTACTTC. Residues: CSVGIPRTGGYEQYF.

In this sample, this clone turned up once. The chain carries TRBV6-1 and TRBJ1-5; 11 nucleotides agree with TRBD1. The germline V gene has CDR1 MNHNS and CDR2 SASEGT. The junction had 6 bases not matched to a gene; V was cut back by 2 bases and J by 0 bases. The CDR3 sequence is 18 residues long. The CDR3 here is CASSEYGQGAYSNQPQHF. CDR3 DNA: TGTGCCAGCAGTGAATACGGACAGGGGGCGTATAGCAATCAGCCCCAGCATTTT.

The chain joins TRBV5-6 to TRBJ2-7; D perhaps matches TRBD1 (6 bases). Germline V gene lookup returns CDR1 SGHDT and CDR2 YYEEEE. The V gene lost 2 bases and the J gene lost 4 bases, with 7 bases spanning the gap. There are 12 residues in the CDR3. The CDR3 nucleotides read TGTGCCAGCAGCTTTACAGGGTACGAGCAGTACTTC. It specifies CASSFTGYEQYF.

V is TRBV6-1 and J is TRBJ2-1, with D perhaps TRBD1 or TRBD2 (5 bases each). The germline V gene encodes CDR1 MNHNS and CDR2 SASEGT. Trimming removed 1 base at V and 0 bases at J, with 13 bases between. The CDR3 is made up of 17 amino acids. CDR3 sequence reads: CASSEEVWGSSYNEQFF. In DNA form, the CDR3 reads TGTGCCAGCAGTGAAGAGGTGTGGGGGAGCTCCTACAATGAGCAGTTCTTC.

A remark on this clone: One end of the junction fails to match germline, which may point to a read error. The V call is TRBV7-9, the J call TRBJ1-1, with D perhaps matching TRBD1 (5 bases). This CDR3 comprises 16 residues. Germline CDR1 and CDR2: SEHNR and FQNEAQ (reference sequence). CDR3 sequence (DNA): TGTGCCAGCAGGGGAACACGGGACCGCAAGAACACTGAAACTTTCTTT. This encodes CASRGTRDRKNTETFF.

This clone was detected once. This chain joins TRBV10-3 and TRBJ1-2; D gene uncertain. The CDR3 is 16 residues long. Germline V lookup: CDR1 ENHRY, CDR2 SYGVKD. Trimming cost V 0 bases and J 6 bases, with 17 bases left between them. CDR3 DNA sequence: TGTGCCATCAGTGAGTCGCAGGTATTATCACGCAATGGCTACACCTTC. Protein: CAISESQVLSRNGYTF.

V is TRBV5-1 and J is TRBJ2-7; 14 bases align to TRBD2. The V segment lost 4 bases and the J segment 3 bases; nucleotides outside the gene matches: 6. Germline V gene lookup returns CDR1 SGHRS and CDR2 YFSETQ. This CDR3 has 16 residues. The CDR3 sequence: CASSPGLAGAYYEQYF. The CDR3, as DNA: TGCGCCAGCAGCCCGGGACTAGCGGGAGCGTACTACGAGCAGTACTTC. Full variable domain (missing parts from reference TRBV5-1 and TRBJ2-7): KAGVTQTPRYLIKTRGQQVTLSCSPISGHRSVSWYQQTPGQGLQFLFEYFSETQRNKGNFPGRFSGRQFSNSRSEMNVSTLELGDSALYLCASSPGLAGAYYEQYFGPGTRLTVT.

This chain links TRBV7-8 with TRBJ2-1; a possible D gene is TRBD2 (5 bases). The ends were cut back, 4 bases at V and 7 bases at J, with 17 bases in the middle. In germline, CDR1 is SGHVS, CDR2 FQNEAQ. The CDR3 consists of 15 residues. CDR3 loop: CASSSTRVSPNEQFF. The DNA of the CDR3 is TGTGCCAGCAGCTCCACTAGGGTCTCCCCTAATGAGCAGTTCTTC.

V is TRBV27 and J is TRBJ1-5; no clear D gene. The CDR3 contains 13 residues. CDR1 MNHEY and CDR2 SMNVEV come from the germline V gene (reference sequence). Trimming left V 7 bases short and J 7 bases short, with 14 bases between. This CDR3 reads CASNRGSGQPQHF. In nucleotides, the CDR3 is TGTGCCAGCAATCGGGGATCAGGACAGCCCCAGCATTTT.

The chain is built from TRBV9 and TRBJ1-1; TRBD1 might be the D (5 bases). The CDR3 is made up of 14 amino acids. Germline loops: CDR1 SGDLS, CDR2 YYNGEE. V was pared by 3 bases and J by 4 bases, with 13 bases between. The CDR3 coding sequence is TGTGCCAGCAGCGCGGGGGTCACGGGCACTGAAGCTTTCTTT. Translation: CASSAGVTGTEAFF.

The CDR3 DNA reads as TGTGCCAGCAGTTTCGGATTCGTACCCGGGGAGCTGTTTTTT. It translates to CASSFGFVPGELFF. The chain carries TRBV27 and TRBJ2-2; D remains unclear. CDR1 is MNHEY and CDR2 is SMNVEV in the germline V gene (reference sequence). V was pared by 3 bases and J by 6 bases, with 11 bases between. The CDR3 loop spans 14 amino acids.

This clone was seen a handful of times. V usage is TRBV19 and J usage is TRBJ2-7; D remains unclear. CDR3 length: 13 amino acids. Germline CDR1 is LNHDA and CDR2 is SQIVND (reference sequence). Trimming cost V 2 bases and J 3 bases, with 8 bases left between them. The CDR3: CASSISDVYEQYF. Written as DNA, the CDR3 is TGTGCCAGTAGTATATCGGACGTCTACGAGCAGTACTTC.

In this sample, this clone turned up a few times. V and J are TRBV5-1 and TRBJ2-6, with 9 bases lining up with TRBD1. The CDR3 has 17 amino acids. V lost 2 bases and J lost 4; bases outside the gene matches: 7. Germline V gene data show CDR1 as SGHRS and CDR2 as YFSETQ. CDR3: CASSLPTGGWGANVLTF. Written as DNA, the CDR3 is TGCGCCAGCAGCTTACCCACAGGGGGCTGGGGGGCCAACGTCCTGACTTTC.

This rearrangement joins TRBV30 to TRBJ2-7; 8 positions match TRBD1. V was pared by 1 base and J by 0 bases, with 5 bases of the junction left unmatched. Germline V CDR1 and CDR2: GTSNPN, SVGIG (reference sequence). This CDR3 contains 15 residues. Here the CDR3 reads CAWSDRDRPSYEQYF. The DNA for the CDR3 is TGTGCCTGGAGTGACCGGGACAGGCCCTCCTACGAGCAGTACTTC.

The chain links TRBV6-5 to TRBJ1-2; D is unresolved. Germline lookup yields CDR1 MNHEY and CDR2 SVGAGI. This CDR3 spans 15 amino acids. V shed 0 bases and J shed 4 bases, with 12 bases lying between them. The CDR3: CASSYSTGAGYGYTF. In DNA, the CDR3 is TGTGCCAGCAGTTACTCGACGGGTGCTGGCTATGGCTACACCTTC.

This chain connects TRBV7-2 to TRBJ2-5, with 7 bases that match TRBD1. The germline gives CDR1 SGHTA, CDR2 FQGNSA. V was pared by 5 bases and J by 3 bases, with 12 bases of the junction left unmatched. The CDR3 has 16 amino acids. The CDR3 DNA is TGTGCCAGCAGCGCAGTGGGGAACAGGGGCAAAGAGACCCAGTACTTC. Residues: CASSAVGNRGKETQYF.

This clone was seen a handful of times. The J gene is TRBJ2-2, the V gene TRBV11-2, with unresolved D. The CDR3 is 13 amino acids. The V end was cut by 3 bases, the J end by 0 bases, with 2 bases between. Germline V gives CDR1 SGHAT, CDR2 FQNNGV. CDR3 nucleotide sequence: TGTGCCAGCAGCTTCACGAACACCGGGGAGCTGTTTTTT. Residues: CASSFTNTGELFF.

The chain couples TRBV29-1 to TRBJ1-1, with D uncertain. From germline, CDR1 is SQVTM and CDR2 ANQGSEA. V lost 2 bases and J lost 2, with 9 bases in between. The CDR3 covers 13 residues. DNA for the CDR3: TGCAGCGTTGAATTACAGAGAAACACTGAAGCTTTCTTT. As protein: CSVELQRNTEAFF.

The chain's CDR3 is CASSDGSSGRIRADTQYF. The CDR3 DNA reads TGTGCCAGCAGTGACGGGTCTAGCGGGCGGATTCGGGCAGATACGCAGTATTTT. The chain uses TRBV2 and TRBJ2-3; TRBD2 matches 8 bases. J was trimmed by 4 bases and V by 3 bases; bases with no gene match: 15. CDR3 size: 18 residues. The germline CDR1 and CDR2 sequences are SNHLY and FYNNEI.

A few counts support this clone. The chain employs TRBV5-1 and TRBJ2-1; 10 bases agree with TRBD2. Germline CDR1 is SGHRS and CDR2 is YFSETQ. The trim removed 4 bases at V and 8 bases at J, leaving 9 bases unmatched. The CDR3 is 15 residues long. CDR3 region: CASSLTSGIGHEQFF. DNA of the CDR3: TGCGCCAGCAGCCTTACTAGCGGGATTGGCCATGAGCAGTTCTTC. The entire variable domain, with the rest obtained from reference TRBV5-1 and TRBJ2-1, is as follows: KAGVTQTPRYLIKTRGQQVTLSCSPISGHRSVSWYQQTPGQGLQFLFEYFSETQRNKGNFPGRFSGRQFSNSRSEMNVSTLELGDSALYLCASSLTSGIGHEQFFGPGTRLTVL.

The CDR3 DNA is TGTGCCAGTAGTATACAGGGGGCAAGTAGCTACGAGCAGTACTTC. It is translated as CASSIQGASSYEQYF. The chain employs TRBV19 and TRBJ2-7; 8 bases match TRBD1. The length of the CDR3 is 15 residues. J was trimmed by 3 bases and V by 2 bases; bases with no gene match: 6. Germline lookup yields CDR1 LNHDA and CDR2 SQIVND (reference sequence).

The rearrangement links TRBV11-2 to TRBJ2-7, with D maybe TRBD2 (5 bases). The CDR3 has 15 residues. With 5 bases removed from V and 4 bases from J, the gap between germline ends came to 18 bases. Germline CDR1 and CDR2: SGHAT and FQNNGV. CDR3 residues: CASSPQRAARYEQYF. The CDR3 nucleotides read TGTGCCAGCAGCCCCCAAAGAGCGGCCAGATACGAGCAGTACTTC.

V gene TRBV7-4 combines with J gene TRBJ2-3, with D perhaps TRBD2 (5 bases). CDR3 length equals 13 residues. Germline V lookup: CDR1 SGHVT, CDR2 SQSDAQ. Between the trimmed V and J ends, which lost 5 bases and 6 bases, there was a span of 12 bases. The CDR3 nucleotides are TGTGCCAGCAGCGAGGGCCACCGGGATACGCAGTATTTT. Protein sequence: CASSEGHRDTQYF.

This CDR3 is CASRTIRGPVMTDTQYF. CDR3 in DNA: TGTGCCAGCAGAACAATCCGGGGCCCAGTTATGACAGATACGCAGTATTTT. The chain carries TRBV11-2 and TRBJ2-3; D possibly matches TRBD1 or TRBD2 (5 bases each). The CDR3 runs 17 residues. V was shortened by 6 bases and J by 3 bases, with 22 bases between the two germline ends. Germline V gene lookup returns CDR1 SGHAT and CDR2 FQNNGV. The whole variable domain, remainder taken from reference TRBV11-2 and TRBJ2-3, is EAGVAQSPRYKIIEKRQSVAFWCNPISGHATLYWYQQILGQGPKLLIQFQNNGVVDDSQLPKDRFSAERLKGVDSTLKIQPAKLEDSAVYLCASRTIRGPVMTDTQYFGPGTRLTVL.

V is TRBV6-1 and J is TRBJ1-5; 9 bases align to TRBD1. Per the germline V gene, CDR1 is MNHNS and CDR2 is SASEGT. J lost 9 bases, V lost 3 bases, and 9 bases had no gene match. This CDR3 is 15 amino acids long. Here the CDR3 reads CASSEGQGPLGPQHF. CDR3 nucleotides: TGTGCCAGCAGTGAGGGACAGGGCCCCTTGGGGCCCCAGCATTTT.

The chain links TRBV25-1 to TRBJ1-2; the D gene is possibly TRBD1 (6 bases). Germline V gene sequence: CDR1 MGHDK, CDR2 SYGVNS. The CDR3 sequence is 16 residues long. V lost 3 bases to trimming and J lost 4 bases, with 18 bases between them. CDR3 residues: CASSDERTAPGYGYTF. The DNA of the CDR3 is TGTGCCAGCAGTGATGAGAGGACAGCACCTGGCTATGGCTACACCTTC.